Described below is a single T cell receptor beta chain sequence and its context. What it binds is unknown. This sample stems from a study of graft-versus-host responses after intestinal transplantation. The data were produced by immunoSEQ multiplex PCR, yet TCRdb's version contains in-frame clones alone and is incomplete. The sample has 39,000 or so clones; roughly 93% are singletons. The CDR3 runs 14 residues. Trimming removed 1 base at V and 5 bases at J, with 11 bases between. Looked up from germline, CDR1 is MGHRA and CDR2 is YSYEKL. This specimen consisted of unstimulated CD8+ T cells sorted from spleen or lymph node cells, obtained before transplant. The chain employs TRBV4-1 and TRBJ1-2, with no clear D. The TCR originated in a human donor who was the organ donor for an intestinal transplant. The CDR3 loop is CASSQGESIYGYTF. The CDR3 coding sequence is TGCGCCAGCAGCCAAGGAGAGAGCATTTATGGCTACACCTTC.